These T cell receptor beta chains were read from a single sample in a study of cytotoxic CD8 clonotypes in ibrutinib-treated CLL. Sequencing was performed with immunoSEQ multiplex PCR; in TCRdb, only in-frame clones are kept and a portion is missing. The sample contains around 310,000 clones, about 77% of which appear only once. The sample consisted of PBMCs, taken before ibrutinib treatment. The origin of the receptors is a human donor with chronic lymphocytic leukemia. CDR3s include the opening cysteine and the closing phenylalanine or tryptophan. The order of the fields is J gene, D gene, V gene, clone size, CDR3 protein, CDR3 DNA. The D gene is left open where the match is weak. Rows give clone size only sometimes, using once, few, many, or a class for an expanded clone.

>TRBJ1-2|NA|TRBV30|NA
CAWSVLFGSTNYGYTF
TGTGCCTGGAGTGTACTATTTGGCAGCACTAACTATGGCTACACCTTC
>TRBJ2-7|TRBD2|TRBV30|NA
CAWSLLAGTSYEQYF
TGTGCCTGGAGTCTTCTAGCGGGGACTTCCTACGAGCAGTACTTC
>TRBJ1-2|NA|TRBV11-3|NA
CASSLGGSGYTF
TGTGCCAGCAGCTTGGGGGGCTCCGGCTACACCTTC
>TRBJ1-5|TRBD1|TRBV4-1|NA
CASSQAGQGNQPQHF
TGCGCCAGCAGCCAAGCGGGACAGGGAAATCAGCCCCAGCATTTT
>TRBJ1-2|TRBD1|TRBV4-2|NA
CASRSTDRGRNYGYTF
TGTGCCAGCAGGTCGACAGACAGGGGCCGAAACTATGGCTACACCTTC
>TRBJ1-2|NA|TRBV7-8|NA
CASSSTTDIQYTF
TGTGCCAGCAGCTCCACTACAGACATACAATACACCTTC
>TRBJ2-7|NA|TRBV19|NA
CASSLQGTPVSYEQYF
TGTGCCAGTAGTCTCCAGGGGACACCCGTCTCCTACGAGCAGTACTTC
>TRBJ2-7|NA|TRBV5-1|NA
CASSLRPTYEQYF
TGCGCCAGCAGTCTGCGGCCCACCTACGAGCAGTACTTC
>TRBJ2-6|NA|TRBV15|NA
CATSRAYTSGANVLTF
TGTGCCACCAGCAGAGCCTATACCTCTGGGGCCAACGTCCTGACTTTC
>TRBJ2-3|TRBD2|TRBV2|NA
CASKMTSGRMDTQYF
TGTGCCAGCAAAATGACTAGCGGGAGAATGGATACGCAGTATTTT
>TRBJ2-5|TRBD2|TRBV6-5|NA
CASSYSGSSGGETQYF
TGTGCCAGCAGTTACTCCGGATCTAGCGGGGGGGAGACCCAGTACTTC
>TRBJ2-2|TRBD1|TRBV27|NA
CASSGGRGLTGELFF
TGTGCCAGCAGTGGGGGCAGGGGGCTGACCGGGGAGCTGTTTTTT
>TRBJ1-2|NA|TRBV11-1|once
CASSIYRDKSANYGYTF
TGTGCCAGCAGCATTTATCGGGACAAGTCAGCTAACTATGGCTACACCTTC
>TRBJ2-7|NA|TRBV10-2|NA
CASRSDYIEQYF
TGCGCCAGCAGGTCCGACTATATCGAGCAGTACTTC
>TRBJ1-1|NA|TRBV5-6|NA
CASSLGVTTEAFF
TGTGCCAGCAGCTTGGGGGTTACCACTGAAGCTTTCTTT
>TRBJ1-3|NA|TRBV5-1|NA
CASSSTGSDGNTIYF
TGCGCCAGCAGCTCAACCGGGAGTGATGGAAACACCATATATTTT